What follows are 30 T cell receptor beta chains derived from one specimen sequenced in a study of T cell responses to AZD1222 COVID-19 vaccine. Libraries were prepared by immunoSEQ multiplex PCR; TCRdb keeps only in-frame clonotypes and omits some of them. This table has approximately 45,000 clones, about 91% appearing once. This specimen consisted of peripheral blood, obtained 28 days after the second AZD1222 dose. The receptors were sampled from an adult who received the AZD1222 COVID-19 vaccine.

The chain combines TRBV5-6 with TRBJ2-2; D ambiguous. Germline lookup yields CDR1 SGHDT and CDR2 YYEEEE. The V end lost 3 bases, the J end lost 2 bases, and 2 bases lay between the germline ends. The length of the CDR3 is 12 residues. CDR3 amino acids: CASSSNTGELFF. DNA for the CDR3: TGTGCCAGCAGCTCCAACACCGGGGAGCTGTTTTTT.

This clone was counted between two and nine times. The chain couples TRBV7-2 to TRBJ1-5; D perhaps matches TRBD1 (5 bases). The V gene's germline CDR1 is SGHTA and CDR2 FQGNSA. Trimming pared 1 base from V and 3 bases from J, leaving 13 bases between. This CDR3 is 16 amino acids long. DNA for the CDR3: TGTGCCAGCAGCTTAGTCGGGGGAATGATCAATCAGCCCCAGCATTTT. This encodes CASSLVGGMINQPQHF.

This clone was picked up a small number of times. The chain links TRBV27 to TRBJ2-2; weak D call: TRBD1 (6 bases). The CDR3 extends over 16 amino acids. Trimming took 6 bases from V and 1 from J, leaving 15 bases between them. Germline V gene data show CDR1 as MNHEY and CDR2 as SMNVEV (reference sequence). The CDR3 DNA reads TGTGCCAGCAGCACCCCGTTACAGGGGAACACCGGGGAGCTGTTTTTT. It specifies CASSTPLQGNTGELFF.

The chain employs TRBV19 and TRBJ2-5; possibly TRBD2 for D (6 bases). Germline assignment: CDR1 LNHDA and CDR2 SQIVND (reference sequence). Trimming removed 4 bases at V and 2 bases at J, with 11 bases between. The CDR3 length is 14 residues. For the CDR3, the DNA is TGTGCCAGTAGTAGCGGGGCGCGTCAAGAGACCCAGTACTTC. Amino acids: CASSSGARQETQYF. Full variable domain (missing parts from reference TRBV19 and TRBJ2-5): DGGITQSPKYLFRKEGQNVTLSCEQNLNHDAMYWYRQDPGQGLRLIYYSQIVNDFQKGDIAEGYSVSREKKESFPLTVTSAQKNPTAFYLCASSSGARQETQYFGPGTRLLVL.

The chain combines TRBV10-3 with TRBJ2-3; tentative D call: TRBD2 (7 bases). The germline gives CDR1 ENHRY, CDR2 SYGVKD. The CDR3 extends over 13 amino acids. The V gene lost 8 bases and the J gene lost 2 bases, with 11 bases spanning the gap. The CDR3 loop is CAIAGAITDTQYF. CDR3 nucleotide sequence: TGTGCCATCGCGGGGGCGATCACAGATACGCAGTATTTT.

This clone was counted once. The V call is TRBV7-7, the J call TRBJ2-5; TRBD1 aligns across 7 bases. The trim removed 5 bases at V and 5 bases at J, leaving 11 bases unmatched. CDR3 size: 15 residues. Germline assignment: CDR1 SSHAT and CDR2 FNYEAQ (reference sequence). The CDR3 loop is CASSRNLDRDETQYF. CDR3 DNA sequence: TGTGCCAGCAGCCGCAATCTCGACAGGGATGAGACCCAGTACTTC.

The chain recombines TRBV6-5 with TRBJ1-5; tentatively, D is TRBD1 (5 bases). CDR3 length equals 14 residues. Germline V gene sequence: CDR1 MNHEY, CDR2 SVGAGI. The V and J ends lost 5 bases and 4 bases respectively, with 12 bases between them. The CDR3 here is CASSRDGLNQPQHF. For the CDR3, the DNA is TGTGCCAGCAGTAGGGACGGATTGAATCAGCCCCAGCATTTT.

This chain joins TRBV10-1 and TRBJ2-4, with D unclear. The CDR3 has 16 amino acids. In germline, CDR1 is WNHNN, CDR2 SYGVQD (reference sequence). V was cut by 2 bases and J by 0 bases, with 11 bases left in between. The CDR3 region has the DNA TGCGCCAGCAGTGAGGGTGCGCACGTAGCCAAAAACATTCAGTACTTC. Protein product: CASSEGAHVAKNIQYF.

The chain recombines TRBV6-2 or TRBV6-3 with TRBJ2-7; 8 nucleotides agree with TRBD1. The germline V gene encodes CDR1 MNHEY and CDR2 SVGEGT. The V segment lost 6 bases and the J segment 2 bases; nucleotides outside the gene matches: 9. There are 15 residues in the CDR3. CDR3 residues: CASSPGGSPTYEQYF. For the CDR3, the DNA is TGTGCCAGCAGCCCAGGGGGCAGCCCAACCTACGAGCAGTACTTC.

The chain is built from TRBV19 and TRBJ2-2; D tentatively fits TRBD1 or TRBD2 (5 bases each). The CDR3 is 16 amino acids. Per germline, CDR1 LNHDA and CDR2 SQIVND (reference sequence). Trimming cost V 5 bases and J 3 bases, with 16 bases left between them. The CDR3 DNA sequence: TGTGCCAGTAGTGCCCCCAAGGGGACGGACACCGGGGAGCTGTTTTTT. Its protein product is CASSAPKGTDTGELFF.

V gene TRBV18 combines with J gene TRBJ1-2; 7 positions agree with TRBD1. V trimming: 1 base; J trimming: 5 bases; junction bases outside the gene matches: 4. Germline-derived CDR1 and CDR2 are KGHSH and LQKENI. This CDR3 spans 14 amino acids. The CDR3 nucleotides are TGTGCCAGCTCACCACAAACAGGGGAGTATGGCTACACCTTC. Amino acids: CASSPQTGEYGYTF.

Of note for this clone: At the DNA level, this CDR3 is encoded by other sequences in the same sample as well. This chain connects TRBV5-1 to TRBJ2-5; D is uncertain. Germline V gene data show CDR1 as SGHRS and CDR2 as YFSETQ. The CDR3 is 14 residues long. V lost 0 bases and J lost 5, with 11 bases in between. CDR3 sequence reads: CASSLEGGSETQYF. CDR3 in DNA: TGCGCCAGCAGCTTGGAGGGTGGCTCGGAGACCCAGTACTTC.

V usage is TRBV19 and J usage is TRBJ2-1; 10 nucleotides agree with TRBD2. From germline, CDR1 is LNHDA and CDR2 SQIVND (reference sequence). The CDR3 covers 16 residues. V lost 5 bases to trimming and J lost 0 bases; unmatched junction nucleotides: 4. CDR3 protein: CASSALAGSSYNEQFF. The CDR3 nucleotides are TGTGCCAGTAGTGCACTAGCGGGATCCTCCTACAATGAGCAGTTCTTC.

CDR3 nucleotide sequence: TGCGCCAGCAGCCCGGGACAGGGTGATGGAAACACCATATATTTT. Amino acid sequence: CASSPGQGDGNTIYF. This sequence joins TRBV5-1 and TRBJ1-3; 9 bases are shared with TRBD1. The trim removed 4 bases at V and 3 bases at J, leaving 5 bases unmatched. This CDR3 comprises 15 residues. Germline values: CDR1 SGHRS, CDR2 YFSETQ.

The rearrangement joins TRBV3-1 (or the pseudogene TRBV3-2) to TRBJ1-5; D gene ambiguous. The CDR3 spans 14 residues. CDR1 and CDR2 from the germline V gene are LGHDT and YNNKEL (reference sequence). V lost 5 bases to trimming and J lost 2 bases, with 10 bases between them. As DNA, the CDR3 is TGTGCCAGCAGCGGAGGGTCCGGCAATCAGCCCCAGCATTTT. Its translation: CASSGGSGNQPQHF.

The rearrangement joins TRBV12-3 or TRBV12-4 to TRBJ1-2, with D hard to call. This CDR3 has 11 residues. V lost 5 bases and J lost 6, with 7 bases in between. CDR3 DNA: TGTGCCAGCAGTCAGAGTAATGGCTACACCTTC. This encodes CASSQSNGYTF.

This chain uses TRBV11-2 with TRBJ2-5; D ambiguous. Trimming took off 4 bases at V and 5 bases at J, with 8 bases between the two ends. The CDR3 totals 12 residues. Germline values: CDR1 SGHAT, CDR2 FQNNGV. The CDR3 loop reads CASSSRSETQYF. In nucleotides, the CDR3 is TGTGCCAGCAGCTCACGGTCGGAGACCCAGTACTTC.

The V and J genes are TRBV3-1 (or the pseudogene TRBV3-2) and TRBJ1-2; D is uncertain. Germline V gene lookup returns CDR1 LGHDT and CDR2 YNNKEL (reference sequence). Trimming pared 0 bases from V and 0 bases from J, leaving 11 bases between. The CDR3 runs 16 residues. The CDR3 region is CASSQDSTAANYGYTF. The CDR3, as DNA: TGTGCCAGCAGCCAAGATAGTACTGCTGCTAACTATGGCTACACCTTC.

This chain uses TRBV6-2 or TRBV6-3 with TRBJ2-7, with TRBD1 matching 8 bases. The CDR3 extends over 17 amino acids. The trim removed 5 bases at V and 0 bases at J, leaving 12 bases unmatched. Per germline, CDR1 MNHEY and CDR2 SVGEGT. CDR3 nucleotides: TGTGCCAGCAGTCCCCAGGGGGCAGGGATTTTCTCCTACGAGCAGTACTTC. It is translated as CASSPQGAGIFSYEQYF.

The chain couples TRBV19 to TRBJ2-7, with D maybe TRBD1 (7 bases). Germline V gene lookup returns CDR1 LNHDA and CDR2 SQIVND (reference sequence). The CDR3 totals 16 residues. Trimming removed 1 base at V and 5 bases at J, with 18 bases between. CDR3 coding DNA: TGTGCCAGTAGTATAGCGGCCAGGGGGGAGAGGAACGAGCAGTACTTC. Translation: CASSIAARGERNEQYF.

With regard to this clone: One junction end does not reproduce the germline sequence, and a read error may be involved. V is TRBV19 and J is TRBJ2-2; 8 bases line up with TRBD1. Germline V gene data show CDR1 as LNHDA and CDR2 as SQIVND (reference sequence). The CDR3 extends over 16 amino acids. This CDR3 reads CASKPDRGPNTGELFF. The CDR3, as DNA: TGTGCCAGTAAACCCGACAGGGGTCCGAACACCGGGGAACTGTTTTTT.

V and J are TRBV7-3 and TRBJ2-1; TRBD2 matches at 14 bases. This CDR3 is 15 amino acids long. J gave up 9 bases and V 5 bases, and 6 bases lay outside the gene matches. Looked up from germline, CDR1 is SGHTA and CDR2 is FQGTGA. Written as DNA, the CDR3 is TGTGCCAGCAGCCTGACTAGCGGGGGGGCCGCTGAGCAGTTCTTC. It codes for CASSLTSGGAAEQFF.

V gene TRBV19 combines with J gene TRBJ2-5; 12 positions agree with TRBD2. The germline V gene has CDR1 LNHDA and CDR2 SQIVND (reference sequence). CDR3 length: 15 residues. With V trimmed by 3 bases and J by 5 bases, 4 bases remained unmatched. CDR3 amino acids: CASSMTSGSMETQYF. In nucleotides, the CDR3 is TGTGCCAGTAGTATGACTAGCGGGAGTATGGAGACCCAGTACTTC.

The J gene is TRBJ1-1, the V gene TRBV19; D call uncertain. This CDR3 has 11 residues. Trimming pared 6 bases from V and 3 bases from J, leaving 5 bases between. Germline CDR1 and CDR2: LNHDA and SQIVND (reference sequence). CDR3 nucleotides: TGTGCCAGTAGGCGGGACACTGAAGCTTTCTTT. Protein: CASRRDTEAFF.

This chain links TRBV5-1 with TRBJ2-5; 9 nucleotides match TRBD1. V dropped 1 base and J dropped 5; count of bases not matched to a gene: 9. This CDR3 spans 16 amino acids. From germline, CDR1 is SGHRS and CDR2 YFSETQ. CDR3 DNA sequence: TGCGCCAGCAGCTTGCCAACGACAGGGGGTCAGGAGACCCAGTACTTC. This translates into CASSLPTTGGQETQYF.

The chain couples TRBV7-8 to TRBJ2-5; tentatively, D is TRBD2 (5 bases). The CDR3 has 13 amino acids. Germline V gives CDR1 SGHVS, CDR2 FQNEAQ. V shed 5 bases and J shed 0 bases, with 7 bases lying between them. CDR3 protein: CASSEDYQETQYF. CDR3 nucleotides: TGTGCCAGCAGCGAGGACTACCAAGAGACCCAGTACTTC.

J is TRBJ2-5 and V is TRBV9, with D maybe TRBD1 (6 bases). CDR1 SGDLS and CDR2 YYNGEE come from the germline V gene. This CDR3 has 13 amino acids. Trimming pared 4 bases from V and 4 bases from J, leaving 11 bases between. The CDR3: CASSQQGRETQYF. Here the CDR3 DNA reads TGTGCCAGCAGCCAACAGGGTCGAGAGACCCAGTACTTC.

This rearrangement joins TRBV5-1 to TRBJ1-2, with 9 bases aligning to TRBD1. After removal of 0 bases from V and 12 bases from J, the junction contained 6 bases not matched to a gene. CDR1 is SGHRS and CDR2 is YFSETQ in the germline V gene. The CDR3 has 13 amino acids. The CDR3 sequence is CASSLGQGGHNTF. The DNA of the CDR3 is TGCGCCAGCAGCTTGGGACAGGGGGGACACAACACCTTC.

The chain employs TRBV6-5 and TRBJ1-1, with 7 bases that match TRBD1. Unmatched junction bases numbered 8, after V lost 6 bases and J lost 4 bases. From germline, CDR1 is MNHEY and CDR2 SVGAGI. The CDR3 contains 14 residues. The CDR3 here is CASRDQGGTTEAFF. CDR3 DNA sequence: TGTGCCAGCAGGGACCAGGGGGGGACCACTGAAGCTTTCTTT.

This sequence joins TRBV9 and TRBJ2-1; 11 nucleotides match TRBD2. Germline V gives CDR1 SGDLS, CDR2 YYNGEE. The CDR3 sequence is 17 residues long. With 0 bases clipped from V and 7 bases from J, the junction kept 9 bases outside the gene matches. CDR3 DNA sequence: TGTGCCAGCAGCGTAGAAGCGGGTAGCGGGAGGGGGAATGAGCAGTTCTTC. Translation: CASSVEAGSGRGNEQFF.